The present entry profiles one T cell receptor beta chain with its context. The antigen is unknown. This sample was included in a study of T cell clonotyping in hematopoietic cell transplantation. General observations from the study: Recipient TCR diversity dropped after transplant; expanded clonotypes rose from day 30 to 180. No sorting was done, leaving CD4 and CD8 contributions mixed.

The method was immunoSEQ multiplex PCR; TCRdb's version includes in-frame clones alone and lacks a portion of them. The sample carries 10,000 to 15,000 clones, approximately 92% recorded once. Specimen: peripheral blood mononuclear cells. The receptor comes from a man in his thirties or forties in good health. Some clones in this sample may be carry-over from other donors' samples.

CDR3 in DNA: TGTGCCAGCTCCCATCCACAGGGGAGAGGGACCGGGGAGCTGTTTTTT. It codes for CASSHPQGRGTGELFF. The chain has TRBV28 and TRBJ2-2, with 7 bases identical to TRBD1. The CDR3 is 16 amino acids. V was pared by 8 bases and J by 5 bases, with 14 bases of the junction left unmatched. Per the germline V gene, CDR1 is MDHEN and CDR2 is SYDVKM.